The 13 T cell receptor beta chains below all came from one sample that was sequenced in a study of T cells after yellow fever vaccination. TCRdb re-called the 5' RACE reads with MiXCR, one entry per CDR3 protein. Among 95,000 to 150,000 distinct CDR3 sequences listed, more than 6% were seen once. The input for sequencing was CD4+ T cells sorted from PBMCs, taken 10 to 11 days after the first yellow fever vaccination. The receptors shown here come from a man aged 18 to 29 who received the YFV17D yellow fever vaccine.

The table lists this clonotype with many counts. The rearrangement joins TRBV29-1 to TRBJ2-4; 7 bases align to TRBD1. V lost 6 bases to trimming and J lost 0 bases; unmatched junction nucleotides: 14. The CDR3 totals 17 residues. CDR1 is SQVTM and CDR2 is ANQGSEA in the germline V gene. The CDR3: CSVADRAAELAKNIQYF. CDR3 sequence (DNA): TGCAGCGTCGCCGACAGGGCCGCCGAACTAGCCAAAAACATTCAGTACTTC.

In its sample, this clonotype was seen many times. The chain carries TRBV7-6 and TRBJ2-1, with D possibly matching TRBD2 (6 bases). Deletions cut 6 bases from V and 4 bases from J, with 10 bases between. This CDR3 spans 13 amino acids. Germline-derived CDR1 and CDR2 are SGHVS and FNYEAQ. The CDR3 DNA sequence: TGTGCCAGCAGGGCTGGGACTTACAATGAGCAGTTCTTC. This gives the protein CASRAGTYNEQFF.

This clonotype came up many times. The chain has TRBV7-2 and TRBJ2-4, with D unclear. This CDR3 region has 13 residues. In germline, CDR1 is SGHTA, CDR2 FQGNSA. V shed 4 bases and J shed 8 bases, with 12 bases lying between them. CDR3 loop: CASSSLRRDIQYF. The CDR3 DNA follows: TGTGCCAGCAGCTCCCTACGAAGGGACATTCAGTACTTC.

This clonotype was counted many times. CDR3 in DNA: TGCGCCAGCAGCTTCGCGGGACACAACAATGAGCAGTTCTTC. Translation gives CASSFAGHNNEQFF. The rearrangement links TRBV5-1 to TRBJ2-1; D might be TRBD1 or TRBD2, each matching 6 bases. The CDR3 spans 14 residues. Germline lookup yields CDR1 SGHRS and CDR2 YFSETQ. Trimming took off 2 bases at V and 5 bases at J, with 11 bases between the two ends.

This clonotype has a count of ten or more. V and J are TRBV7-2 and TRBJ2-2; TRBD2 might be the D (6 bases). The CDR3 sequence is 13 residues long. V shed 6 bases and J shed 4 bases, with 9 bases lying between them. The germline gives CDR1 SGHTA, CDR2 FQGNSA. The CDR3 loop is CASRTGLTGELFF. CDR3 coding DNA: TGTGCCAGCAGGACGGGACTCACCGGGGAGCTGTTTTTT.

This clonotype has a count of ten or more. CDR3 sequence (DNA): TGCAGTGCTGCCGGCGGTCGGGGGGCCTACGAGCAGTACGTC. Amino acid sequence: CSAAGGRGAYEQYV. The chain is built from TRBV20-1 and TRBJ2-7; 7 positions match TRBD2. V dropped 5 bases and J dropped 2; count of bases not matched to a gene: 9. CDR3 length: 14 residues. Germline V gene data show CDR1 as DFQATT and CDR2 as SNEGSKA (reference sequence).

The sample holds many counts of this clonotype. V and J are TRBV12-3 or TRBV12-4 and TRBJ1-5, with D unresolved. Trimming removed 9 bases at V and 2 bases at J, with 14 bases between. CDR3 length: 14 residues. The CDR3 nucleotides read TGTGCCAGTGCGGGCGGTGCCGGCAATCAGCCCCAGCATTTT. Amino acids: CASAGGAGNQPQHF.

This clonotype was seen many times. The V call is TRBV6-1, the J call TRBJ1-5; 7 bases are shared with TRBD1. The CDR3 consists of 14 residues. Per germline, CDR1 MNHNS and CDR2 SASEGT. V shed 6 bases and J 3 bases; nucleotides not matched to a gene: 5. CDR3 coding DNA: TGTGCCAGCAGGATAGGACAGGTCAATCAGCCCCAGCATTTT. This gives the protein CASRIGQVNQPQHF.

Of note for this clonotype: Possible read error: a much larger clone is one base away. V gene TRBV28 combines with J gene TRBJ1-2; TRBD1 agrees at 7 bases. Looked up from germline, CDR1 is MDHEN and CDR2 is SYDVKM. The V gene end was trimmed by 11 bases and the J gene end by 0 bases; junction bases not matched to a gene: 9. The CDR3 spans 14 residues. Written as DNA, the CDR3 is TGTGCCGGCATCCAAGACAGGGCTAACTATGGCTACACCTTC. Amino acid sequence: CAGIQDRANYGYTF.

There are many counts of this clonotype. The chain carries TRBV12-3 or TRBV12-4 and TRBJ2-3; D is perhaps TRBD1 (6 bases). Trimming shortened V by 7 bases and J by 1 base, and 15 bases separated the two germline ends. This CDR3 contains 15 residues. The CDR3 DNA reads TGTGCCAGCAACACGGGTGGGGGCGGCACAGATACGCAGTATTTT. Protein sequence: CASNTGGGGTDTQYF.

There are a few counts of this clonotype. The junction shows a germline mismatch at one end, possibly a read error. The CDR3 sequence is CATSGETGWQETQYF. The DNA for the CDR3 is TGTGCCACCAGCGGAGAGACAGGGTGGCAAGAGACCCAGTACTTC. The V call is TRBV15, the J call TRBJ2-5; 7 bases agree with TRBD1. Germline CDR1 LNHNV, CDR2 YYDKDF (reference sequence). This CDR3 is 15 amino acids long. The variable domain in full, completed from reference TRBV15 and TRBJ2-5, reads DAMVIQNPRYQVTQFGKPVTLSCSQTLNHNVMYWYQQKSSQAPKLLFHYYDKDFNNEADTPDNFQSRRPNTSFCFLDIRSPGLGDTAMYLCATSGETGWQETQYFGPGTRLLVL.

This clonotype was detected only a few times. CDR3 coding DNA: TGCAGTGCTAGAGATGTCCCGACTAATGAAAAACTGTTTTTT. Translation: CSARDVPTNEKLFF. This chain links TRBV20-1 with TRBJ1-4; D not resolved. The length of the CDR3 is 14 residues. V was shortened by 0 bases and J by 2 bases, with 7 bases between the two germline ends. Germline loops: CDR1 DFQATT, CDR2 SNEGSKA (reference sequence).

This clonotype has a count of ten or more. V and J are TRBV5-1 and TRBJ2-5; D not resolved. Germline V gene sequence: CDR1 SGHRS, CDR2 YFSETQ. V was shortened by 7 bases and J by 3 bases, with 10 bases between the two germline ends. CDR3 length: 12 amino acids. The CDR3 region is CASGSVEETQYF. The CDR3, as DNA: TGCGCCAGCGGTTCCGTCGAAGAGACCCAGTACTTC.